This is a list of T cell receptor beta chains from one sample in a study of blood T cell repertoires in COVID-19. Assay used: immunoSEQ multiplex PCR; TCRdb lists only in-frame clones, some missing. The data show 200,000 to 300,000 clones, around nine tenths seen once. The sequencing sample was made of peripheral blood. Receptors originate from a man aged 40-50 years who had recovered from COVID-19. The CDR3 runs from the conserved cysteine through the conserved F or W. The D gene is left open where the match is weak. Part of the rows lack a size; the others show once, few, many or a class for expanded clones.

v_call	j_call	d_call	clone_size	cdr3_nt	cdr3_aa
TRBV28	TRBJ2-3	-	-	TGTGCCAGCACCTCTCCCCGGGGGGCGAAGAGGGGAGATACGCAGTATTTT	CASTSPRGAKRGDTQYF
TRBV5-4	TRBJ2-1	-	once	TGTGCCAGCAGTTACCGGGCCCCGGGGGTCAATGAGCAGTTCTTC	CASSYRAPGVNEQFF
TRBV4-1	TRBJ2-5	TRBD1	-	TGCGCCAGCAGCCAAACAGGGGACATCGAGGAGACCCAGTACTTC	CASSQTGDIEETQYF
TRBV6-2/TRBV6-3	TRBJ1-6	-	-	TGTGCCAGCAGTTCCACGACAGAATTAAATTCACCCCTCCACTTT	CASSSTTELNSPLHF
TRBV6-2/TRBV6-3	TRBJ2-1	-	once	TGTGCCAGCAGTTACCTAGCGTTGTACAATGAGCAGTTCTTC	CASSYLALYNEQFF
TRBV12-3/TRBV12-4	TRBJ1-1	-	few	TGTGCCAGCAGTTCCCGGGGGGCAAGTGAAGCTTTCTTT	CASSSRGASEAFF
TRBV19	TRBJ1-1	-	-	TGTGCCAGCCGCGGCGGGCAGCAGGTACTGGGCACTGAAGCTTTCTTT	CASRGGQQVLGTEAFF
TRBV25-1	TRBJ2-3	TRBD2	-	TGTGCCAGCAGTGAACTTGGCGGGGGAAGCACAGATACGCAGTATTTT	CASSELGGGSTDTQYF
TRBV5-5	TRBJ2-7	TRBD2	-	TGTGCCAGCAGCTTTGGGACTAGCGGGAGGGTCGACGAGCAGTACTTC	CASSFGTSGRVDEQYF
TRBV18	TRBJ2-4	-	-	TGTGCCAGCTCATTAGGGCTAGCAGGTTTGCGGAACATTCAGTACTTC	CASSLGLAGLRNIQYF
TRBV5-6	TRBJ2-3	-	-	TGTGCCAGCAGCTTAAGAGTGGGAGGCCCCACAGATACGCAGTATTTT	CASSLRVGGPTDTQYF
TRBV7-2	TRBJ2-3	TRBD2	-	TGTGCCAGCAGCCCCGGACTGGGACTAGCGGGAGGTGATACGCAGTATTTT	CASSPGLGLAGGDTQYF
TRBV7-9	TRBJ2-3	TRBD2	-	TGTGCCAGCAGCCCTCCAGGGAGGGCCGATGGAGATACGCAGTATTTT	CASSPPGRADGDTQYF
TRBV5-1	TRBJ2-5	TRBD2	-	TGCGCCAGCAGCTTGGGACTAGCGCGGGAGACCCAGTACTTC	CASSLGLARETQYF
TRBV2	TRBJ1-4	TRBD1	-	TGTGCCAGCAGTCTTAGGACAGGGGTGGAAAAACTGTTTTTT	CASSLRTGVEKLFF
TRBV5-1	TRBJ2-1	TRBD1	-	TGCGCCAGCAGCTTAGGGACAGGGGTGAATGAGCAGTTCTTC	CASSLGTGVNEQFF
TRBV5-1	TRBJ2-2	-	-	TGCGCCAGCAGCTTCACTCTGAACACCGGGGAGCTGTTTTTT	CASSFTLNTGELFF
TRBV29-1	TRBJ2-5	-	once	TGCAGCGTTGCCGGCAGGGTACAAGAGACCCAGTACTTC	CSVAGRVQETQYF
TRBV7-9	TRBJ1-5	TRBD1	-	TGTGCCAGCAGCAGACAGGGGGCAAAACAGCCCCAGCATTTT	CASSRQGAKQPQHF
TRBV7-9	TRBJ2-3	TRBD2	-	TGTGCCAGCAGCGAAGCCGCTAGCGGGGGGGCGACAGATACGCAGTATTTT	CASSEAASGGATDTQYF
TRBV3-1/TRBV3-2	TRBJ2-1	TRBD2	-	TGTGCCAGCAGCCAAGCCCCCGGGACTAGCGGTATCTTC	CASSQAPGTSGIF
TRBV19	TRBJ2-7	TRBD1	once	TGTGCCAGTAGTTCCCGACAGGGCATATACAACGAGCAGTACTTC	CASSSRQGIYNEQYF
TRBV5-1	TRBJ2-1	-	-	TGCGCCAGCAGCTCCAGGAGGGCGGGCCTATACAATGAGCAGTTCTTC	CASSSRRAGLYNEQFF
TRBV2	TRBJ2-7	TRBD2	-	TGTGCCAGCAGTGGACTAGCGGGAGCAAGTTACGAGCAGTACTTC	CASSGLAGASYEQYF
TRBV7-9	TRBJ2-7	-	-	TGTGCCAGCAGCCCGCAGGGGCGATACGAGCAGTACTTC	CASSPQGRYEQYF
TRBV12-3/TRBV12-4	TRBJ2-7	TRBD1	-	TGTGCCAGCAGTGAAAACAGGGGAGAGCAGTACTTC	CASSENRGEQYF
TRBV5-6	TRBJ1-1	-	few	TGTGCCAGCAGCCTCGCCCATCGGAGGTATACTGAAGCTTTCTTT	CASSLAHRRYTEAFF
TRBV6-2/TRBV6-3	TRBJ2-1	TRBD2	many	TGTGCCAGCAGTCCCCCTGAGCGGGAGCTCGATAATGAGCAGTTCTTC	CASSPPERELDNEQFF
TRBV2	TRBJ2-5	TRBD2	-	TGTGCCAGCAGGCCTCTAGCGGGGGGGCAAGAGACCCAGTACTTC	CASRPLAGGQETQYF
TRBV2	TRBJ1-4	-	-	TGTGCCAGCAGTGAACAGCGAGCAACTAATGAAAAACTGTTTTTT	CASSEQRATNEKLFF
TRBV5-1	TRBJ2-1	-	-	TGCGCCAGCAGCTTGAGGGCGGACAGCTCCTACAATGAGCAGTTCTTC	CASSLRADSSYNEQFF
TRBV7-3	TRBJ2-5	TRBD1	once	TGTGCCAGCAGCTTAACCATAGGGACAGGGCACCAAGAGACCCAGTACTTC	CASSLTIGTGHQETQYF
TRBV24-1	TRBJ1-1	-	-	TGTGCCACCAGTGATTTGAGTAGGGTCGGAGGGGCAGAAGCTTTCTTT	CATSDLSRVGGAEAFF
TRBV29-1	TRBJ1-6	-	-	TGCAGCGTTGAGACAGGCCACAATTCACCCCTCCACTTT	CSVETGHNSPLHF
TRBV21-1	TRBJ1-2	-	few	TGTGCCAGCAGCAAGCCCCGTACAGGGGGGTATGGCTACACCTTC	CASSKPRTGGYGYTF
TRBV4-3	TRBJ2-3	TRBD2	-	TGCGCCAGCAGCGAGGGACTAGCGGACCTCGGCACAGATACGCAGTATTTT	CASSEGLADLGTDTQYF
TRBV19	TRBJ2-7	TRBD2	-	TGTGCCAGTAGTTCGCCGGGAGGAGGTCACCCCTACGAGCAGTACTTC	CASSSPGGGHPYEQYF
TRBV27	TRBJ2-2	TRBD1	-	TGTGCCAGCAGTAAGCTACAGGGGGCCGGCGGGGAGCTGTTTTTT	CASSKLQGAGGELFF
TRBV4-3	TRBJ2-1	-	-	TGCGCCAGTGCCCCGGGGACATCATCCTACAATGAGCAGTTCTTC	CASAPGTSSYNEQFF
TRBV10-1	TRBJ1-1	TRBD1	-	TGCGCCGGGACCCCACGAGGGGGCCTTTCGAACACTGAAGCTTTCTTT	CAGTPRGGLSNTEAFF
TRBV3-1/TRBV3-2	TRBJ2-7	-	-	TGTGCCAGCAGCCAAGGGCTCGCACCCTACGAGCAGTACTTC	CASSQGLAPYEQYF
TRBV7-8	TRBJ1-1	-	once	TGTGCCAGCAGCTTAGGTTTGGAGCGCTACAACACTGAAGCTTTCTTT	CASSLGLERYNTEAFF
TRBV7-6	TRBJ2-5	TRBD1	-	TGTGCCAGCAGCTTAGGTACAGGGGGCATCGAGACCCAGTACTTC	CASSLGTGGIETQYF
TRBV4-2	TRBJ1-3	-	-	TGTGCCAGCAGCCGTGCGGGCCTTAGCTCTGGAAACACCATATATTTT	CASSRAGLSSGNTIYF
TRBV11-3	TRBJ2-3	TRBD2	-	TGTGCCAGCAGCTTAACTAGCGGACCCACAGATACGCAGTATTTT	CASSLTSGPTDTQYF
TRBV7-8	TRBJ2-5	TRBD1	-	TGTGCCAGCACCCAAAGGGGACAGGGCCGGAACCAAGAGACCCAGTACTTC	CASTQRGQGRNQETQYF
TRBV12-3/TRBV12-4	TRBJ1-1	-	-	TGTGCCAGCAGGAATACAGTGAACACTGAAGCTTTCTTT	CASRNTVNTEAFF
TRBV5-4	TRBJ2-6	TRBD1	-	TGTGCCAGCAGCTTGGGAGGGACAGGGACTGGGGCCAACGTCCTGACTTTC	CASSLGGTGTGANVLTF
TRBV20-1	TRBJ2-7	TRBD2	-	TGCAGTGCGGGAGGGGACGAGCAGTACTTC	CSAGGDEQYF
TRBV5-6	TRBJ1-1	-	-	TGTGCCAGCAGCTTACGAAGGTCCGGGGGGGCTGAAGCTTTCTTT	CASSLRRSGGAEAFF
TRBV25-1	TRBJ2-7	-	-	TGTGCCAGCAGTGAAGCAGGGATCACCAACGAGCAGTACTTC	CASSEAGITNEQYF
TRBV27	TRBJ2-4	TRBD1	-	TGTGCCAGCAGTTTATCGTGGGGGGACAGGGGGCGTTCGAGGAGCATTCAGTACTTC	CASSLSWGDRGRSRSIQYF
TRBV7-6	TRBJ2-7	-	-	TGTGCCAGCAGTCTGGGAGACTACGAGCAGTACTTC	CASSLGDYEQYF
TRBV13	TRBJ1-1	TRBD1	-	TGTGCCAGCAGCTTATCGCGTCCGGGACAGCTCACAGCCACTGAAGCTTTCTTT	CASSLSRPGQLTATEAFF
TRBV7-2	TRBJ2-7	TRBD2	-	TGTGCCAGCAGACTCACTAGCGACAAGGCAGAGCAGTACTTC	CASRLTSDKAEQYF
TRBV29-1	TRBJ1-6	-	-	TGCAGCGTTGAAGATCTAGTAGAAATCCTCTATAATTCACCCCTCCACTTT	CSVEDLVEILYNSPLHF
TRBV18	TRBJ1-2	-	-	TGTGCCAGCTCACCAGCCGGTGCTAACTATGGCTACACCTTC	CASSPAGANYGYTF
TRBV5-6	TRBJ1-4	TRBD1	-	TGTGCCAGCAGCCCGAGGGGGCGACCTAATGAAAAACTGTTTTTT	CASSPRGRPNEKLFF